Listed below are T cell receptor beta chains from one sample, sequenced in a study of cytomegalovirus exposure and HLA in healthy donors. This table comes from immunoSEQ multiplex PCR, and its TCRdb copy is limited to in-frame clones, with some not included. The table lists 65,000 to 70,000 clones, 85% to 90% of them singletons. The sample was PBMCs. These receptors came from a woman aged 25-40 years in good health and CMV-seropositive. Each CDR3 is given with its conserved first and last residue. The D gene is left open where the match is weak. Not all rows give a size; the values are once, few, many and, for expanded clones, a class.

V gene	J gene	clone size	D gene	CDR3 DNA	CDR3 protein
TRBV5-1	TRBJ1-1	once	-	TGCGCCAGCAGCCACGACAGTACTGAAGCTTTCTTT	CASSHDSTEAFF
TRBV19	TRBJ2-5	-	-	TGTGCCAGTAGTATAGCGGGTGGGCAAGAGACCCAGTACTTC	CASSIAGGQETQYF
TRBV5-1	TRBJ2-1	once	-	TGCGCCAGCAGCCCTGGAGATAGTTCGGTAAATGAGCAGTTCTTC	CASSPGDSSVNEQFF
TRBV28	TRBJ1-1	once	TRBD1	TGTGCCAGCAGTTTATGGACGACAGGGAAGGCTGAAGCTTTCTTT	CASSLWTTGKAEAFF
TRBV19	TRBJ2-7	-	TRBD1	TGTGCCAGTAGTCCGGGACAGGGGGCAGGCGAGCAGTACTTC	CASSPGQGAGEQYF
TRBV6-5	TRBJ2-4	few	TRBD1	TGTGCCAGCAGTTCAGGACAGGCGGCGGGAAACATTCAGTACTTC	CASSSGQAAGNIQYF
TRBV14	TRBJ2-5	-	-	TGTGCCAGCAGCCAGCACCTAGCGGAGACCCAGTACTTC	CASSQHLAETQYF
TRBV10-3	TRBJ2-5	-	-	TGTGCCATCGGCCGGGACTACCAAGAGACCCAGTACTTC	CAIGRDYQETQYF
TRBV11-2	TRBJ2-1	-	-	TGTGCCAGCAGCAAACAGGTCAATGAGCAGTTCTTC	CASSKQVNEQFF
TRBV7-2	TRBJ1-2	-	-	TGTGCCAGCACCACGAGGGCAGGACGCTATGGCTACACCTTC	CASTTRAGRYGYTF
TRBV28	TRBJ2-1	-	TRBD2	TGTGCCAGCAGTCCGGGACTAGCGGGAGCGAATGAGCAGTTCTTC	CASSPGLAGANEQFF
TRBV7-9	TRBJ1-2	-	-	TGTGCCAGCAGCTTGGGGACTGGGAACTATGGCTACACCTTC	CASSLGTGNYGYTF